The next 18 T cell receptor beta chains were all read from a single sample in a study of blood T cell repertoires in COVID-19. Assay used: immunoSEQ multiplex PCR; TCRdb lists only in-frame clones, some missing. The sample yields 85,000 or so clones, approximately 80% seen once. Material: peripheral blood. Receptors were obtained from a man older than 75 with acute or convalescent COVID-19.

The gene calls are TRBV11-3 and TRBJ2-5, with 9 bases identical to TRBD1. V lost 5 bases and J lost 4; bases outside the gene matches: 5. Germline CDR1 reads SGHNT; CDR2 reads YENEEA. This CDR3 is 14 amino acids long. CDR3 protein: CASSPGQGRETQYF. CDR3 DNA: TGTGCCAGCAGCCCGGGACAGGGACGAGAGACCCAGTACTTC.

This clone came up once. The V gene is TRBV19, the J gene TRBJ1-1, with a possible D match to TRBD1 (6 bases). CDR3 length equals 13 residues. The germline V and J ends were trimmed by 6 bases and 0 bases, with 8 bases remaining between them. Germline assignment: CDR1 LNHDA and CDR2 SQIVND (reference sequence). The CDR3 loop reads CASRGQLNTEAFF. The CDR3 region has the DNA TGTGCCAGTAGGGGACAATTGAACACTGAAGCTTTCTTT.

The chain couples TRBV2 to TRBJ2-3; 7 bases line up with TRBD1. The CDR3 spans 15 residues. V was pared by 7 bases and J by 1 base, with 8 bases of the junction left unmatched. Germline-derived CDR1 and CDR2 are SNHLY and FYNNEI. The CDR3 region has the DNA TGTGCCAGCAAACTTAGACAGGGCGGCACAGATACGCAGTATTTT. This sequence encodes CASKLRQGGTDTQYF.

V usage is TRBV27 and J usage is TRBJ1-1, with TRBD1 as a possible D gene (6 bases). With 2 bases removed from V and 5 bases from J, the gap between germline ends came to 9 bases. Germline values: CDR1 MNHEY, CDR2 SMNVEV (reference sequence). The CDR3 spans 13 residues. The CDR3 reads CASSLNQGTEAFF. CDR3 DNA sequence: TGTGCCAGCAGTTTAAACCAGGGGACTGAAGCTTTCTTT.

The chain is built from TRBV27 and TRBJ2-6; 9 positions agree with TRBD1. The ends lost 4 bases at V and 0 bases at J; junction bases unmatched: 10. Per germline, CDR1 MNHEY and CDR2 SMNVEV (reference sequence). This CDR3 spans 19 amino acids. The CDR3 coding sequence is TGTGCCAGCAGTTCGCTACAGGGGGCGGGGAGCTCTGGGGCCAACGTCCTGACTTTC. This encodes CASSSLQGAGSSGANVLTF.

This chain uses TRBV5-4 with TRBJ2-7; TRBD1 agrees at 7 bases. CDR1 is SGHNT and CDR2 is YYREEE in the germline V gene (reference sequence). The ends lost 4 bases at V and 10 bases at J; junction bases unmatched: 8. The CDR3 loop spans 12 amino acids. CDR3 sequence reads: CASSRDSGFQYF. DNA of the CDR3: TGTGCCAGCAGCCGGGACAGCGGATTTCAGTACTTC.

This chain uses TRBV6-2 or TRBV6-3 with TRBJ1-5; no clear D gene. Trimming shortened V by 5 bases and J by 0 bases, and 11 bases separated the two germline ends. The CDR3 loop spans 15 amino acids. Germline CDR1 reads MNHEY; CDR2 reads SVGEGT. The CDR3 sequence: CASSVGGHSNQPQHF. CDR3 nucleotide sequence: TGTGCCAGCAGTGTTGGTGGGCATAGCAATCAGCCCCAGCATTTT.

The rearrangement joins TRBV2 to TRBJ1-5, with 9 nucleotides matching TRBD1. J gave up 6 bases and V 6 bases, and 9 bases lay outside the gene matches. CDR1 is SNHLY and CDR2 is FYNNEI in the germline V gene. CDR3 length: 15 residues. The CDR3 loop is CASSPPGQGAQPQHF. Here the CDR3 DNA reads TGTGCCAGCAGCCCCCCGGGACAGGGAGCTCAGCCCCAGCATTTT.

The chain couples TRBV28 to TRBJ2-4; D perhaps matches TRBD1 (6 bases). Trimming cost V 6 bases and J 0 bases, with 15 bases left between them. Per the germline V gene, CDR1 is MDHEN and CDR2 is SYDVKM. The CDR3 spans 16 residues. The CDR3 sequence: CASRITGSIAKNIQYF. DNA of the CDR3: TGTGCCAGCAGAATCACAGGGTCTATAGCCAAAAACATTCAGTACTTC.

This clone was detected only once. This chain joins TRBV6-5 and TRBJ1-1; D unresolved. V lost 7 bases to trimming and J lost 3 bases, with 6 bases between them. The CDR3 totals 11 residues. Germline V gene lookup returns CDR1 MNHEY and CDR2 SVGAGI. CDR3 residues: CASNSYTEAFF. The CDR3 coding sequence is TGTGCCAGCAATTCGTACACTGAAGCTTTCTTT.

The chain joins TRBV20-1 to TRBJ2-7, with a tentative D call TRBD1 (5 bases). This CDR3 has 13 amino acids. V was trimmed by 3 bases and J by 6 bases, leaving 15 bases between them. Per the germline V gene, CDR1 is DFQATT and CDR2 is SNEGSKA (reference sequence). The CDR3 protein is CSASWFRASEQYF. CDR3 DNA: TGCAGTGCTAGTTGGTTCAGGGCGAGCGAGCAGTACTTC.

V is TRBV7-2 and J is TRBJ1-2; 10 bases align to TRBD1. The CDR3 is 13 amino acids. The germline V gene has CDR1 SGHTA and CDR2 FQGNSA. Trimming took 6 bases from V and 6 from J; bases not matched to a gene: 4. The CDR3 sequence: CASRRTGGHGYTF. The CDR3 DNA sequence: TGTGCCAGCAGACGGACAGGGGGACATGGCTACACCTTC.

V is TRBV24-1 and J is TRBJ2-3; 8 bases fit TRBD2. The CDR3 spans 17 residues. Germline CDR1 and CDR2: KGHDR and SFDVKD. V trimming: 2 bases; J trimming: 0 bases; junction bases outside the gene matches: 6. The CDR3 region is CATSDSGTSTSTDTQYF. The CDR3, as DNA: TGTGCCACCAGTGATTCCGGGACTAGTACTAGCACAGATACGCAGTATTTT.

This chain links TRBV6-5 with TRBJ2-3; 10 bases are a match to TRBD2. The CDR3 has 15 residues. Germline trimming cut 7 bases from V and 2 bases from J; bases unmatched to any gene: 6. Looked up from germline, CDR1 is MNHEY and CDR2 is SVGAGI. CDR3 in amino acids: CASKGSGRLTDTQYF. The CDR3 DNA is TGTGCCAGCAAGGGTAGCGGGAGGCTCACAGATACGCAGTATTTT.

The gene calls are TRBV24-1 and TRBJ2-1, with 8 positions matching TRBD2. Germline trimming cut 3 bases from V and 1 base from J; bases unmatched to any gene: 10. The CDR3 consists of 18 residues. The germline V gene encodes CDR1 KGHDR and CDR2 SFDVKD. The CDR3 DNA sequence: TGTGCCACCAGTGATACCCGCGGGGGGCAAATTTCCTACAATGAGCAGTTCTTC. Translating gives CATSDTRGGQISYNEQFF.

The chain links TRBV7-2 to TRBJ2-2; 11 bases agree with TRBD2. The CDR3 totals 19 residues. V lost 5 bases to trimming and J lost 7 bases; unmatched junction nucleotides: 18. Germline loops: CDR1 SGHTA, CDR2 FQGNSA. Here the CDR3 reads CASSPRFGTSGISGGELFF. CDR3 nucleotides: TGTGCCAGCAGCCCCAGGTTTGGGACTAGCGGAATTTCGGGCGGGGAGCTGTTTTTT.

The chain joins TRBV7-9 to TRBJ1-2; D ambiguous. Trimming pared 2 bases from V and 4 bases from J, leaving 8 bases between. The CDR3 extends over 13 amino acids. The germline gives CDR1 SEHNR, CDR2 FQNEAQ (reference sequence). CDR3 sequence reads: CASSLIDSYGYTF. The CDR3 coding sequence is TGTGCCAGCAGCTTAATAGATTCCTATGGCTACACCTTC.

The gene calls are TRBV15 and TRBJ2-1, with TRBD2 matching over 11 bases. Per germline, CDR1 LNHNV and CDR2 YYDKDF (reference sequence). The CDR3 totals 15 residues. V was clipped by 0 bases and J by 10 bases; unmatched bases: 5. CDR3 bases: TGTGCCACCAGCAGAGATAGCACTAGCGGGAGAGAGCAGTTCTTC. The encoded protein is CATSRDSTSGREQFF.